The entry below describes one T cell receptor beta chain. This sample is part of a study of blood T cell repertoires in COVID-19. The CDR3 extends over 16 amino acids. The germline CDR1 and CDR2 sequences are SGHRS and YFSETQ. V was trimmed by 5 bases and J by 2 bases, leaving 19 bases between them. Data came from immunoSEQ multiplex PCR; TCRdb stores just in-frame clones and leaves some out. Of just under 45,000 clones detected, about 81% appear once; the ten largest clones hold about 45%. Material for sequencing was peripheral blood. The genes are TRBV5-1 and TRBJ2-5; possible D gene TRBD1, 6 bases. This clonotype was sampled from a human donor in a cohort sampled during active COVID-19. The chain's CDR3 is CASSSSARTVQETQYF. In DNA, the CDR3 is TGCGCCAGCAGTTCGTCCGCACGGACAGTACAAGAGACCCAGTACTTC.